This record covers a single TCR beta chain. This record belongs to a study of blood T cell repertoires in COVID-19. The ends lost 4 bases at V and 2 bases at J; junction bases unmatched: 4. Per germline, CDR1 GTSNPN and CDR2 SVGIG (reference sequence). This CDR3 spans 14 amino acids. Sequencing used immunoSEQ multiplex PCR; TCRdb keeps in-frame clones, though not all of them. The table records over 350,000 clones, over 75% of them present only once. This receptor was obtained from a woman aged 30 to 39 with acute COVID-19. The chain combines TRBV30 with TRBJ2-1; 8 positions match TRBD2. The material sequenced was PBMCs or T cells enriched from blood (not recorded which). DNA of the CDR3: TGTGCCTGGAAAATTAGCGGGACCTACAATGAGCAGTTCTTC. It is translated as CAWKISGTYNEQFF. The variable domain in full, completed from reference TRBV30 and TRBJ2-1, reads SQTIHQWPATLVQPVGSPLSLECTVEGTSNPNLYWYRQAAGRGLQLLFYSVGIGQISSEVPQNLSASRPQDRQFILSSKKLLLSDSGFYLCAWKISGTYNEQFFGPGTRLTVL.